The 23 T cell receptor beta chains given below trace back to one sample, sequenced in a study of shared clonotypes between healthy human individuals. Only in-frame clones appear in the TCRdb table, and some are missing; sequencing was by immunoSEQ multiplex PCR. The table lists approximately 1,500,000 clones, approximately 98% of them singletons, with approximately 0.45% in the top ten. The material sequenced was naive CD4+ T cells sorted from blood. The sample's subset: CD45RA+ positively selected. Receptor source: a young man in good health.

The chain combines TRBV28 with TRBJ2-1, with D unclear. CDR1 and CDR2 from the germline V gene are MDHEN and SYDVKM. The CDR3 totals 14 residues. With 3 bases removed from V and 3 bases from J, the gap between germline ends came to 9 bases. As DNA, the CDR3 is TGTGCCAGCAGTTTTGGCTCCGTCTACAATGAGCAGTTCTTC. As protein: CASSFGSVYNEQFF.

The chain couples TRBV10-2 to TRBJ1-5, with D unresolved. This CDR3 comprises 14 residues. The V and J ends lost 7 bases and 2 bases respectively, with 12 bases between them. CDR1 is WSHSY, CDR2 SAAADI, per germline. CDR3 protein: CASTEGSGNQPQHF. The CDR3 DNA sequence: TGCGCCAGCACGGAGGGTTCGGGCAATCAGCCCCAGCATTTT.

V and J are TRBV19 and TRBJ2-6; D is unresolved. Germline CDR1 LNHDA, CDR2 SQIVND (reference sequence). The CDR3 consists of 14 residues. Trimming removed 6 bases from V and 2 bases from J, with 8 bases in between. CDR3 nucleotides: TGTGCCAGTAGGACTCCAGCTGGGGCCAACGTCCTGACTTTC. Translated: CASRTPAGANVLTF. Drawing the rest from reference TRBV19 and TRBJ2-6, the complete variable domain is DGGITQSPKYLFRKEGQNVTLSCEQNLNHDAMYWYRQDPGQGLRLIYYSQIVNDFQKGDIAEGYSVSREKKESFPLTVTSAQKNPTAFYLCASRTPAGANVLTFGAGSRLTVL.

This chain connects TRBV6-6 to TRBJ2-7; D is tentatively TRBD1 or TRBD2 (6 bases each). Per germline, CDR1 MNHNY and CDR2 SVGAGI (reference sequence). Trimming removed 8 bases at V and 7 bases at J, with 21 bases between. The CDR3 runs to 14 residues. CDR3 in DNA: TGTGCCAGCGTCGGGGGCAGGGCGTCGGGTGAGCAGTACTTC. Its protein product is CASVGGRASGEQYF.

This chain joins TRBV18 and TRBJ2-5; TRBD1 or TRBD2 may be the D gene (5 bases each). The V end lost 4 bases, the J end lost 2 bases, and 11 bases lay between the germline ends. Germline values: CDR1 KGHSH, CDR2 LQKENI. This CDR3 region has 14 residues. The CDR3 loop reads CASSRSGQQETQYF. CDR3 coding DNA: TGTGCCAGCTCACGTTCGGGGCAACAAGAGACCCAGTACTTC.

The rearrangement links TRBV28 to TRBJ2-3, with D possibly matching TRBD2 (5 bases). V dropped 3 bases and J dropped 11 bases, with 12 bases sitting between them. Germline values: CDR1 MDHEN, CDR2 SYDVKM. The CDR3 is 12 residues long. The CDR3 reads CASSFGLLLQYF. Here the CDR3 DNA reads TGTGCCAGCAGTTTCGGACTCCTCTTGCAGTATTTT.

Here the CDR3 DNA reads TGTGCCAGCAGCTCGGGACTCTTTACCGGGGAGCTGTTTTTT. The encoded protein is CASSSGLFTGELFF. V usage is TRBV5-8 and J usage is TRBJ2-2, with D possibly TRBD2 on 6 matching bases. CDR3 length equals 14 residues. Trimming pared 3 bases from V and 5 bases from J, leaving 11 bases between. Germline loops: CDR1 SGHTS, CDR2 YDEGEE.

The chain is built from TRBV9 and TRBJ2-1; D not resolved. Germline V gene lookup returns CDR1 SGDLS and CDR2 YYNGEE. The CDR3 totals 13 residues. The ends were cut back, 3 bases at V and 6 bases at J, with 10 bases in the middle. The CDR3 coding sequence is TGTGCCAGCAGCGATACCCCGCTCAATGAGCAGTTCTTC. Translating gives CASSDTPLNEQFF.

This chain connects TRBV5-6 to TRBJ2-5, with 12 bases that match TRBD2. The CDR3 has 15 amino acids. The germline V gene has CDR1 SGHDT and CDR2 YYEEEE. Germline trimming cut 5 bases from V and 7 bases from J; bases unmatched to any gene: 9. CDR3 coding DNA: TGTGCCAGCAGGGATGGACTAGCGGGGAGTTTGACCCAGTACTTC. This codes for CASRDGLAGSLTQYF.

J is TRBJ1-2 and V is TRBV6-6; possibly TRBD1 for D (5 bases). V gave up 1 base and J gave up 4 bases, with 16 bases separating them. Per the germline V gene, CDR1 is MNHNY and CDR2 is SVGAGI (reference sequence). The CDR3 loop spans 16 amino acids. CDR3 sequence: CASSYFGGVGGYGYTF. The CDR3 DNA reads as TGTGCCAGCAGTTACTTCGGAGGGGTCGGGGGCTATGGCTACACCTTC.

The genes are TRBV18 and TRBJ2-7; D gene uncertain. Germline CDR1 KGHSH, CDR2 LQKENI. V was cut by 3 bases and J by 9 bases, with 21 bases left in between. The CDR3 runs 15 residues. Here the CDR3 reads CASSPQKGPPEGQYF. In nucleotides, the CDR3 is TGTGCCAGCTCACCTCAAAAAGGACCCCCGGAAGGGCAGTACTTC.

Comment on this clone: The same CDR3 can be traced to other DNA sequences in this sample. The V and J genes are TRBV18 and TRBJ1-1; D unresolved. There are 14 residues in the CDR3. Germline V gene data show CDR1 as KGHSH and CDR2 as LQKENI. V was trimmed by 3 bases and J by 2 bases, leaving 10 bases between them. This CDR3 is CASSPVAGNTEAFF. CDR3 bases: TGTGCCAGCTCACCGGTAGCAGGAAACACTGAAGCTTTCTTT. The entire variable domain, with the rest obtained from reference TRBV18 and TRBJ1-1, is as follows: NAGVMQNPRHLVRRRGQEARLRCSPMKGHSHVYWYRQLPEEGLKFMVYLQKENIIDESGMPKERFSAEFPKEGPSILRIQQVVRGDSAAYFCASSPVAGNTEAFFGQGTRLTVV.

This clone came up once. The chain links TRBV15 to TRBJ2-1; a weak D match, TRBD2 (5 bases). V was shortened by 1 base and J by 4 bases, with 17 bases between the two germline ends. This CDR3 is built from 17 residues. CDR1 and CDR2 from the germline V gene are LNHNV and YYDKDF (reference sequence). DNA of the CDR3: TGTGCCACCAGCAGAGGAAGCGGCCAGAGGGATTACAATGAGCAGTTCTTC. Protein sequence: CATSRGSGQRDYNEQFF.

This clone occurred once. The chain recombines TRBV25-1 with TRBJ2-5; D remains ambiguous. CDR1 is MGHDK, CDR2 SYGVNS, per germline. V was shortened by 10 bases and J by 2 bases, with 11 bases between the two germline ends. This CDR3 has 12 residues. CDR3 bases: TGTGCCACTTCAGCCTGGCAAGAGACCCAGTACTTC. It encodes CATSAWQETQYF.

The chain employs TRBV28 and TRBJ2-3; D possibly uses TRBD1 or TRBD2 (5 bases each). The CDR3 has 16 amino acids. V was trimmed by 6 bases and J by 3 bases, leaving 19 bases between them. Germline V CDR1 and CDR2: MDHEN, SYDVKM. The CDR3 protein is CASSPAGTLATDTQYF. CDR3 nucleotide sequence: TGTGCCAGCAGCCCCGCCGGGACCCTGGCGACAGATACGCAGTATTTT. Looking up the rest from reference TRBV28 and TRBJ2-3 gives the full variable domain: DVKVTQSSRYLVKRTGEKVFLECVQDMDHENMFWYRQDPGLGLRLIYFSYDVKMKEKGDIPEGYSVSREKKERFSLILESASTNQTSMYLCASSPAGTLATDTQYFGPGTRLTVL.

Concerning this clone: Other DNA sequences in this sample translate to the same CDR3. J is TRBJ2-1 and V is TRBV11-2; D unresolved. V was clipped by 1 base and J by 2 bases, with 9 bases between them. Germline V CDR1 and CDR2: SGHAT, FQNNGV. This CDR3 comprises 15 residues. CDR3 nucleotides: TGTGCCAGCAGCTTAGGGGCGGTAACCTACAATGAGCAGTTCTTC. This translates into CASSLGAVTYNEQFF.

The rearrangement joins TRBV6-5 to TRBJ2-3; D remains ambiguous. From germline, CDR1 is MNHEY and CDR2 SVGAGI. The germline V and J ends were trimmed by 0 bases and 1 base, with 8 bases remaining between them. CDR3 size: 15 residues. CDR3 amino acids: CASSYSGQRTDTQYF. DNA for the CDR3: TGTGCCAGCAGTTACTCAGGGCAGCGCACAGATACGCAGTATTTT.

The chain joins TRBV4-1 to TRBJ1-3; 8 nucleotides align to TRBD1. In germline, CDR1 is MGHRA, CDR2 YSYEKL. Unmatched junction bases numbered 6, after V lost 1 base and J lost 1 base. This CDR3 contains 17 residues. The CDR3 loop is CASSQGDRFLSGNTIYF. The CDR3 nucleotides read TGCGCCAGCAGCCAAGGGGACAGGTTTTTATCTGGAAACACCATATATTTT.

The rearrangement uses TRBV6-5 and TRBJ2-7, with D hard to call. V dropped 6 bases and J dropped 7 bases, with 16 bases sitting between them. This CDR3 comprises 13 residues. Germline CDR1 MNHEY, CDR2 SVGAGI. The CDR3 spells CASSNTRAREQYF. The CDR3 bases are TGTGCCAGCAGCAATACCCGGGCAAGGGAGCAGTACTTC.

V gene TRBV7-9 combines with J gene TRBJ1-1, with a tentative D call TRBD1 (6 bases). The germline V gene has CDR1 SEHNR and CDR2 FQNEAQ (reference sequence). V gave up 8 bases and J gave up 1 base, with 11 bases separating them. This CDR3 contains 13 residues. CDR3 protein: CASSWGANTEAFF. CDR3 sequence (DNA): TGTGCCAGCTCATGGGGGGCGAACACTGAAGCTTTCTTT.

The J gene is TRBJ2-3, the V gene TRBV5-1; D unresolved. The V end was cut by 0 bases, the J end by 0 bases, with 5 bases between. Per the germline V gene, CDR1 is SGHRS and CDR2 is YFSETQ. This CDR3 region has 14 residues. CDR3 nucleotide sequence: TGCGCCAGCAGCTTGGCGGAAAGCACAGATACGCAGTATTTT. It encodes CASSLAESTDTQYF.

The CDR3 is CASIGQPYEQYF. CDR3 DNA: TGTGCCAGCATTGGACAGCCCTACGAGCAGTACTTC. V and J are TRBV28 and TRBJ2-7, with D possibly TRBD1 on 6 matching bases. This CDR3 has 12 residues. Germline V gene sequence: CDR1 MDHEN, CDR2 SYDVKM. V was clipped by 7 bases and J by 2 bases, with 9 bases between them.

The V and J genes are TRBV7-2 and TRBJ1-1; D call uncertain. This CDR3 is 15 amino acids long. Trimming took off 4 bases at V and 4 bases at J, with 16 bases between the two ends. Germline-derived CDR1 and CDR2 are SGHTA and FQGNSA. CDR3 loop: CASSSQKGGTTEAFF. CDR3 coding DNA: TGTGCCAGCAGCTCTCAAAAAGGTGGCACCACTGAAGCTTTCTTT.